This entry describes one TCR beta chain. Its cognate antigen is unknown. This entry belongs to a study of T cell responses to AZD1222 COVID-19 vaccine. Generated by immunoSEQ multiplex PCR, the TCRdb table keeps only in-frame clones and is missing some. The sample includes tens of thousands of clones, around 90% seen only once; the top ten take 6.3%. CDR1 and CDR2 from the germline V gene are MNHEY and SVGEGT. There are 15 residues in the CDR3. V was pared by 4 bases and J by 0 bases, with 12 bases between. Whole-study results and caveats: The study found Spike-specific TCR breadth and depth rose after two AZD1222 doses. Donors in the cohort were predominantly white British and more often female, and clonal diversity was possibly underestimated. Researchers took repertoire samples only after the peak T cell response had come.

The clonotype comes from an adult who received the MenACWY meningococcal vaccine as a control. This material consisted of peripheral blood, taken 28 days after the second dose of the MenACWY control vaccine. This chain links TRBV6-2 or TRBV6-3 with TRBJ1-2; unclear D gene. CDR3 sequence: CASSSVQVANYGYTF. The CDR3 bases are TGTGCCAGCAGTTCCGTCCAGGTAGCTAACTATGGCTACACCTTC.